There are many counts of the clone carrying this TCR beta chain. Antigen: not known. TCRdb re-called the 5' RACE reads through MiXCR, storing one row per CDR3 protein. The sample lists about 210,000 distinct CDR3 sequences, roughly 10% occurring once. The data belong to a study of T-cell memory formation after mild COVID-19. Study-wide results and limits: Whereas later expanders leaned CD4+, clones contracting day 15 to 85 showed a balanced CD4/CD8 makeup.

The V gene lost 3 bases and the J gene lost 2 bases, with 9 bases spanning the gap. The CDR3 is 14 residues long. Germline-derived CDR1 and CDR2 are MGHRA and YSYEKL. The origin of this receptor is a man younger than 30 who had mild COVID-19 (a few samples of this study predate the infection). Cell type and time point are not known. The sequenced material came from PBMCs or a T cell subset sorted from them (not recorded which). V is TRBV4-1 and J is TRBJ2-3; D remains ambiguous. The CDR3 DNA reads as TGCGCCAGCAGCCAGAACGTAGCCACAGATACGCAGTATTTT. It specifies CASSQNVATDTQYF.